One sample yielded the 20 T cell receptor beta chains listed below, sequenced in a study of T cell repertoires in cytomegalovirus infection. From the reads, TCRdb called clonotypes with MiXCR, one entry per CDR3 protein. The table includes tens of thousands of distinct CDR3 sequences, 33% detected once. No antigens are known for them. Sample: PBMCs, sequenced either directly or after in vitro stimulation (not recorded which). These receptors all come from a human donor in good health (CMV status not recorded). Some clones in this sample may be carry-over from other donors' samples.

The chain couples TRBV7-2 to TRBJ2-3; 7 bases agree with TRBD1. CDR1 SGHTA and CDR2 FQGNSA come from the germline V gene. V gave up 5 bases and J gave up 6 bases; unmatched junction bases: 8. The CDR3 is 14 amino acids. CDR3 sequence: CASSPDTTGDTQYF. In nucleotides, the CDR3 is TGTGCCAGCAGCCCCGACACGACAGGGGATACGCAGTATTTT.

DNA of the CDR3: TGTGCCAGCAGCGTATACAGAAGAGTCTACGAGCAGTACTTC. This sequence encodes CASSVYRRVYEQYF. The chain employs TRBV28 and TRBJ2-7, with D uncertain. The V gene's germline CDR1 is MDHEN and CDR2 SYDVKM. The V end lost 6 bases, the J end lost 3 bases, and 15 bases lay between the germline ends. The CDR3 consists of 14 residues. The full variable domain, its missing parts supplied by reference TRBV28 and TRBJ2-7, is DVKVTQSSRYLVKRTGEKVFLECVQDMDHENMFWYRQDPGLGLRLIYFSYDVKMKEKGDIPEGYSVSREKKERFSLILESASTNQTSMYLCASSVYRRVYEQYFGPGTRLTVT.

In this sample, this clonotype turned up many times. The J gene is TRBJ1-2, the V gene TRBV7-2, with a weak D call TRBD1 (5 bases). Germline CDR1 SGHTA, CDR2 FQGNSA. The CDR3 is made up of 18 amino acids. V was trimmed by 5 bases and J by 4 bases, leaving 26 bases between them. The CDR3 is CASSKDNSPRGGSYGYTF. The CDR3 region has the DNA TGTGCCAGCAGCAAAGACAACAGCCCGAGGGGAGGTAGCTATGGCTACACCTTC.

The sample holds a few counts of this clonotype. The rearrangement uses TRBV5-4 and TRBJ1-2, with D uncertain. V was trimmed by 3 bases and J by 5 bases, leaving 8 bases between them. CDR3 size: 12 residues. The germline V gene encodes CDR1 SGHNT and CDR2 YYREEE (reference sequence). CDR3 sequence (DNA): TGTGCCAGCAGCTCCGACAAATATGGCTACACCTTC. The encoded protein is CASSSDKYGYTF. The full variable domain, with the rest looked up from reference TRBV5-4 and TRBJ1-2, is ETGVTQSPTHLIKTRGQQVTLRCSSQSGHNTVSWYQQALGQGPQFIFQYYREEENGRGNFPPRFSGLQFPNYSSELNVNALELDDSALYLCASSSDKYGYTFGSGTRLTVV.

This chain connects TRBV12-3 or TRBV12-4 to TRBJ2-4; the D is unclear. V shed 6 bases and J shed 8 bases, with 8 bases lying between them. The CDR3 loop spans 11 amino acids. The CDR3 DNA is TGTGCCAGCAGCGCCGAGTACATTCAGTACTTC. Its translation is CASSAEYIQYF.

V gene TRBV5-1 combines with J gene TRBJ2-6, with unresolved D. The V end lost 3 bases, the J end lost 2 bases, and 9 bases lay between the germline ends. Germline assignment: CDR1 SGHRS and CDR2 YFSETQ. This CDR3 spans 15 amino acids. The CDR3 region has the DNA TGCGCCAGCAGCTCAGGATTTGCTGGGGCCAACGTCCTGACTTTC. Its protein product is CASSSGFAGANVLTF.

The chain combines TRBV6-5 with TRBJ2-7; tentative D call: TRBD1 (5 bases). V lost 0 bases and J lost 6, with 15 bases in between. This CDR3 region has 15 residues. The germline gives CDR1 MNHEY, CDR2 SVGAGI. The CDR3 here is CASSYSGGATSEQYF. The CDR3 DNA follows: TGTGCCAGCAGTTACTCGGGTGGGGCGACTTCCGAGCAGTACTTC.

The chain combines TRBV14 with TRBJ1-5; D is unclear. V was trimmed by 3 bases and J by 7 bases, leaving 13 bases between them. Germline CDR1 and CDR2: SGHDN and FVKESK. The CDR3 contains 14 residues. The CDR3 region has the DNA TGTGCCAGCAGCCATTCCGGGAGTGGCCAGCCCCAGCATTTT. Protein sequence: CASSHSGSGQPQHF. Filled out from reference TRBV14 and TRBJ1-5, the complete variable domain reads EAGVTQFPSHSVIEKGQTVTLRCDPISGHDNLYWYRRVMGKEIKFLLHFVKESKQDESGMPNNRFLAERTGGTYSTLKVQPAELEDSGVYFCASSHSGSGQPQHFGDGTRLSIL.

V gene TRBV28 combines with J gene TRBJ1-1; 7 nucleotides align to TRBD1. Germline CDR1 MDHEN, CDR2 SYDVKM. This CDR3 contains 14 residues. The DNA of the CDR3 is TGTGGCAGTTCTTATTTTCAGGGGGACTTTGAAGCTTTCTTT. It is translated as CGSSYFQGDFEAFF.

The chain carries TRBV7-6 and TRBJ1-1, with D maybe TRBD1 (6 bases). Trimming removed 1 base at V and 0 bases at J, with 6 bases between. This CDR3 has 14 residues. The germline CDR1 and CDR2 sequences are SGHVS and FNYEAQ. The CDR3 region has the DNA TGTGCCAGCAGCTTAGGGACAGTGAACACTGAAGCTTTCTTT. Protein: CASSLGTVNTEAFF.

The sample holds many counts of this clonotype. The chain has TRBV7-2 and TRBJ2-3; the D is unclear. Per the germline V gene, CDR1 is SGHTA and CDR2 is FQGNSA. CDR3 length: 17 residues. V lost 3 bases, J lost 0 bases, and 16 bases lay in between. In DNA form, the CDR3 reads TGTGCCAGCAGCTTTATGGGCCTGACTCCCAGCACAGATACGCAGTATTTT. The encoded protein is CASSFMGLTPSTDTQYF.

The chain is built from TRBV6-2 or TRBV6-3 and TRBJ2-7; TRBD1 matches 8 bases. Germline V lookup: CDR1 MNHEY, CDR2 SVGEGT. V lost 4 bases to trimming and J lost 5 bases; unmatched junction nucleotides: 10. The CDR3 runs 15 residues. In nucleotides, the CDR3 is TGTGCCAGCAGTTCCGGACAGGGAAGAATAAACGAGCAGTACTTC. It is translated as CASSSGQGRINEQYF.

The table lists this clonotype with many counts. The chain uses TRBV10-3 and TRBJ2-1, with D maybe TRBD2 (6 bases). This CDR3 comprises 15 residues. Germline loops: CDR1 ENHRY, CDR2 SYGVKD. Trimming pared 5 bases from V and 5 bases from J, leaving 16 bases between. CDR3 loop: CAISQRDSLHNEQFF. The CDR3 nucleotides read TGTGCCATCAGTCAAAGGGACTCCCTCCACAATGAGCAGTTCTTC.

The chain joins TRBV19 to TRBJ2-1; D gene uncertain. In germline, CDR1 is LNHDA, CDR2 SQIVND (reference sequence). V lost 3 bases to trimming and J lost 0 bases, with 9 bases between them. This CDR3 has 15 residues. As DNA, the CDR3 is TGTGCCAGTAGTATTGGATACAGCTCCTACAATGAGCAGTTCTTC. This codes for CASSIGYSSYNEQFF.

The gene calls are TRBV19 and TRBJ1-5; D not certain. The CDR3 is made up of 12 amino acids. The germline V and J ends were trimmed by 5 bases and 6 bases, with 8 bases remaining between them. CDR1 is LNHDA and CDR2 is SQIVND in the germline V gene (reference sequence). CDR3 sequence (DNA): TGTGCCAGTAGTGCCCTTAGTCAGCCCCAGCATTTT. Translated, it gives CASSALSQPQHF.

V usage is TRBV28 and J usage is TRBJ2-2; 9 bases are shared with TRBD1. The CDR3 is made up of 13 amino acids. V was clipped by 11 bases and J by 0 bases; unmatched bases: 1. The germline V gene encodes CDR1 MDHEN and CDR2 SYDVKM. This CDR3 is CAGQGSNTGELFF. The CDR3 bases are TGTGCCGGACAGGGGTCGAACACCGGGGAGCTGTTTTTT.

The rearrangement links TRBV12-3 or TRBV12-4 to TRBJ2-1, with D perhaps matching TRBD1 (5 bases). Trimming cost V 3 bases and J 5 bases, with 8 bases left between them. This CDR3 is built from 13 residues. CDR3 DNA: TGTGCCAGCAGTTTTGTCAGGGACAATGAGCAGTTCTTC. It yields the protein CASSFVRDNEQFF.

V is TRBV4-1 and J is TRBJ1-5, with 7 bases identical to TRBD1. Germline CDR1 and CDR2: MGHRA and YSYEKL. CDR3 length: 15 amino acids. The junction had 11 bases not matched to a gene; V was cut back by 8 bases and J by 4 bases. This chain's CDR3 is CASSPGDRINQPQHF. The DNA for the CDR3 is TGCGCCAGCTCCCCCGGGGACAGAATAAATCAGCCCCAGCATTTT.

The rearrangement links TRBV7-2 to TRBJ2-7; maybe TRBD2 (5 bases). Trimming took 0 bases from V and 4 from J, leaving 16 bases between them. The CDR3 contains 16 residues. Germline values: CDR1 SGHTA, CDR2 FQGNSA. CDR3 nucleotide sequence: TGTGCCAGCAGCTTAGCAGTAGCGTCCGGTGCTTACGAGCAGTACTTC. This codes for CASSLAVASGAYEQYF. The full variable domain, rest sourced from reference TRBV7-2 and TRBJ2-7, is GAGVSQSPSNKVTEKGKDVELRCDPISGHTALYWYRQSLGQGLEFLIYFQGNSAPDKSGLPSDRFSAERTGGSVSTLTIQRTQQEDSAVYLCASSLAVASGAYEQYFGPGTRLTVT.

The chain carries TRBV6-1 and TRBJ2-1, with TRBD2 identical over 9 bases. V gave up 4 bases and J gave up 1 base; unmatched junction bases: 8. The CDR3 is 17 amino acids. From germline, CDR1 is MNHNS and CDR2 SASEGT. The CDR3 region is CASSGLQGLASYNEQFF. The CDR3 DNA is TGTGCCAGCAGTGGGTTGCAGGGACTAGCTTCCTACAATGAGCAGTTCTTC.